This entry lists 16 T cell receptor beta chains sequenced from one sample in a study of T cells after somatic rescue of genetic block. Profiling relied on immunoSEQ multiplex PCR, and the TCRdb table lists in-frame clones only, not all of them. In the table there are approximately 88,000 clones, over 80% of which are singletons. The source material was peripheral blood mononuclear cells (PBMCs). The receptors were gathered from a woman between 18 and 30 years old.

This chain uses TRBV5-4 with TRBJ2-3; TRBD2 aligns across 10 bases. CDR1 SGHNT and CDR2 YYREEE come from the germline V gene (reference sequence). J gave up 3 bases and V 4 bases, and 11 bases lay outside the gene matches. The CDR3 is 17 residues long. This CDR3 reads CASSPAASGSRTDTQYF. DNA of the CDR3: TGTGCCAGCAGCCCGGCGGCTAGCGGGAGTCGAACAGATACGCAGTATTTT. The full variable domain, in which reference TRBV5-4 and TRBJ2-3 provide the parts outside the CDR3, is ETGVTQSPTHLIKTRGQQVTLRCSSQSGHNTVSWYQQALGQGPQFIFQYYREEENGRGNFPPRFSGLQFPNYSSELNVNALELDDSALYLCASSPAASGSRTDTQYFGPGTRLTVL.

The CDR3 nucleotides are TGTGCCACCAGCAGAGGACCCTCAGGGGGCGGCGGCGAAAAACTGTTTTTT. Its translation is CATSRGPSGGGGEKLFF. The chain carries TRBV15 and TRBJ1-4; 8 bases map to TRBD1. The germline V gene encodes CDR1 LNHNV and CDR2 YYDKDF (reference sequence). The CDR3 contains 17 residues. J gave up 8 bases and V 1 base, and 12 bases lay outside the gene matches.

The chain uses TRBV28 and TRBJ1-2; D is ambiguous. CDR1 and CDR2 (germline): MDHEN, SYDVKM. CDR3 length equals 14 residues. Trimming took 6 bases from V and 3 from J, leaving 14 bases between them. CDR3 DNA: TGTGCCAGCAGCCCTCCGGCCCTGCACTATGGCTACACCTTC. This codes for CASSPPALHYGYTF.

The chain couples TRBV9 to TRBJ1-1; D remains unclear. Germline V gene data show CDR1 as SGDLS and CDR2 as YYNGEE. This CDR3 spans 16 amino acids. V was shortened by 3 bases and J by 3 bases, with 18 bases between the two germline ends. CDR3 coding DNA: TGTGCCAGCAGCGAAAGGAGAGGGAAAAGGGACACTGAAGCTTTCTTT. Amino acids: CASSERRGKRDTEAFF.

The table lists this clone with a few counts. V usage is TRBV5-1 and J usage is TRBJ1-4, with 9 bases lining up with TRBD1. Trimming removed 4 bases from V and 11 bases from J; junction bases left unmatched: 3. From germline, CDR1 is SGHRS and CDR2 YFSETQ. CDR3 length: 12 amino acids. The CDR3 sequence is CASSQDRGKLFF. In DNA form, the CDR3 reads TGCGCCAGCAGCCAAGACAGGGGGAAACTGTTTTTT.

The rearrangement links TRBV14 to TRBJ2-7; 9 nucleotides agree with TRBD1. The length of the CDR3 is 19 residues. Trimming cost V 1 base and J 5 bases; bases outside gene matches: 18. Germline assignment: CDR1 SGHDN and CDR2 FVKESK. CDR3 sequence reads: CASSQVRTGVLLLLDEQYF. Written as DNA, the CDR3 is TGTGCCAGCAGCCAAGTTCGGACAGGGGTGCTTCTACTCCTGGACGAGCAGTACTTC. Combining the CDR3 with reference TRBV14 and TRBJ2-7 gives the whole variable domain EAGVTQFPSHSVIEKGQTVTLRCDPISGHDNLYWYRRVMGKEIKFLLHFVKESKQDESGMPNNRFLAERTGGTYSTLKVQPAELEDSGVYFCASSQVRTGVLLLLDEQYFGPGTRLTVT.

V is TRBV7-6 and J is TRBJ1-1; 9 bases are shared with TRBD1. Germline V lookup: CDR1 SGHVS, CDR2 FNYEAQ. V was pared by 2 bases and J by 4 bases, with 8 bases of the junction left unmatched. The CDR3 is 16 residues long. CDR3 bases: TGTGCCAGCAGCTTAACAGGGGGCGGGATAAGCACTGAAGCTTTCTTT. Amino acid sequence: CASSLTGGGISTEAFF.

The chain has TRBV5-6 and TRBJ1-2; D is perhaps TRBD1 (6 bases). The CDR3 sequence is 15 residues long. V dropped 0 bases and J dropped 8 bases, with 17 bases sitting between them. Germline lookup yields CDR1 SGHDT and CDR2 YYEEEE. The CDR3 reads CASSLDWQGRGGYTF. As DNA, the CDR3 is TGTGCCAGCAGCTTGGATTGGCAGGGGAGAGGAGGCTACACCTTC.

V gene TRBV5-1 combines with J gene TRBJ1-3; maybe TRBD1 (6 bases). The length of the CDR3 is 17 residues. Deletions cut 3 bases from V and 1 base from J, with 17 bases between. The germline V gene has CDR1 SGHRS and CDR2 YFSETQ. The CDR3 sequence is CASSSSRTDGSGNTIYF. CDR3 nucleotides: TGCGCCAGCAGCTCCTCCAGGACAGACGGATCTGGAAACACCATATATTTT.

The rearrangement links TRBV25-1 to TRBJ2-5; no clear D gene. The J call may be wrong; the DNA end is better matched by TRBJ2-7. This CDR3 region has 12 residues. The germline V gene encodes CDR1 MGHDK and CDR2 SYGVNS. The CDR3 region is CASSALVAEQYF. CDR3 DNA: TGTGCCAGCAGTGCTTTAGTCGCCGAGCAGTACTTC.

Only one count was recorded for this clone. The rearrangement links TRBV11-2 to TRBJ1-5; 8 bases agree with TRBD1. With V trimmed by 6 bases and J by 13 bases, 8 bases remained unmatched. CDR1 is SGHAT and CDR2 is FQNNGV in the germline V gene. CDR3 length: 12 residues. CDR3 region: CASSLNRGKQHF. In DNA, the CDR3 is TGTGCCAGCAGTCTTAACAGGGGGAAACAGCATTTT.

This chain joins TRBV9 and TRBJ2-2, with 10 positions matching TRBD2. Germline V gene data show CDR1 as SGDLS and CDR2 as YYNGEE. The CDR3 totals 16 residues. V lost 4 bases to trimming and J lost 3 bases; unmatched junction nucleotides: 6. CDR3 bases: TGTGCCAGCAGCCCGCTAGCGGGAGCGGACACCGGGGAGCTGTTTTTT. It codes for CASSPLAGADTGELFF.

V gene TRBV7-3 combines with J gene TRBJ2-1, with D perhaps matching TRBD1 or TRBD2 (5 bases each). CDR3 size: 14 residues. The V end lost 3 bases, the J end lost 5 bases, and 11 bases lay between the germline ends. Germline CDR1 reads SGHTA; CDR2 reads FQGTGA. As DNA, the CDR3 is TGTGCCAGCAGCTTGAGGGACCGAAACAATGAGCAGTTCTTC. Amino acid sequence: CASSLRDRNNEQFF.

The CDR3 protein is CASSPLPVAVEDYGYTF. DNA for the CDR3: TGTGCCAGTAGTCCGTTACCGGTCGCCGTTGAGGACTATGGCTACACCTTC. This chain joins TRBV19 and TRBJ1-2; D is ambiguous. The CDR3 covers 17 residues. CDR1 and CDR2 (germline): LNHDA, SQIVND (reference sequence). V lost 5 bases and J 3 bases, leaving 22 bases between the germline ends.

CDR3 sequence (DNA): TGTGCCAGCAGAGGGGGGTATGACACCGGGGAGCTGTTTTTT. This sequence encodes CASRGGYDTGELFF. The chain couples TRBV7-9 to TRBJ2-2; D may correspond to TRBD1 or TRBD2 (6 bases each). This CDR3 is built from 14 residues. V lost 6 bases, J lost 3 bases, and 11 bases lay in between. Per germline, CDR1 SEHNR and CDR2 FQNEAQ (reference sequence).

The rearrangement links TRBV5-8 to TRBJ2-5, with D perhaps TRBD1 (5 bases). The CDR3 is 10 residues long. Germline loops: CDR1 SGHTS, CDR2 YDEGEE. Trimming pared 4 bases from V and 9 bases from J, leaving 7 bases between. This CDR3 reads CASSGASQYF. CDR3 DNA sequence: TGTGCCAGCAGCGGGGCATCCCAGTACTTC.